These 6 T cell receptor beta chains were sequenced from one sample in a study of human T cells and chemical hapten exposure. TCRdb ran MiXCR on the RACE reads and lists one entry per CDR3 protein. The sample consists of around 80,000 distinct CDR3 sequences, around 6.7% of them appearing once. Regarding time point: patch test 2, 6 weeks after DPC sensitization. Specified treatment: therapeutic diphenylcyclopropenone sensitization with weekly scalp DPC. Material: whole blood, obtained in connection with sensitization to the hapten diphenylcyclopropenone (DPC). The receptors derive from a woman in her thirties with alopecia areata. Some clones in this sample may be carry-over from other donors' samples.

This clonotype was observed a few times. The gene calls are TRBV20-1 and TRBJ2-1; 8 nucleotides align to TRBD2. J lost 10 bases, V lost 0 bases, and 14 bases had no gene match. The germline V gene has CDR1 DFQATT and CDR2 SNEGSKA (reference sequence). The length of the CDR3 is 16 residues. CDR3: CSARDLAGGAFREQFF. The CDR3 nucleotides read TGCAGTGCTAGAGATCTCGCCGGGGGGGCCTTCAGGGAGCAGTTCTTC.

CDR3 region: CAISAALGSYEQYF. In DNA form, the CDR3 reads TGTGCCATCAGCGCTGCCCTGGGGTCCTACGAGCAGTACTTC. This sequence joins TRBV10-3 and TRBJ2-7; D ambiguous. The CDR3 runs to 14 residues. Germline V gives CDR1 ENHRY, CDR2 SYGVKD. V was cut by 6 bases and J by 1 base, with 13 bases left in between.

This clonotype was seen repeatedly, ten times or more. The chain recombines TRBV6-6 with TRBJ1-1; 11 bases fit TRBD1. Germline V CDR1 and CDR2: MNHNY, SVGAGI (reference sequence). CDR3 size: 16 residues. J lost 6 bases, V lost 6 bases, and 12 bases had no gene match. The CDR3 bases are TGTGCCAGCAGATGGGGCTTGGGACAGGGGGTTTCTGAAGCTTTCTTT. Amino acids: CASRWGLGQGVSEAFF.

There are many counts of this clonotype. The chain employs TRBV18 and TRBJ2-1, with 8 nucleotides matching TRBD1. The V gene end was trimmed by 2 bases and the J gene end by 8 bases; junction bases not matched to a gene: 8. Germline lookup yields CDR1 KGHSH and CDR2 LQKENI. The CDR3 is 15 residues long. This CDR3 reads CASSPIGSGGDEQFF. The CDR3 DNA reads as TGTGCCAGCTCACCAATAGGTTCAGGGGGCGATGAGCAGTTCTTC.

There are many counts of this clonotype. This chain uses TRBV12-3 or TRBV12-4 with TRBJ1-2; D gene unclear. CDR3 length: 13 residues. Trimming removed 6 bases from V and 4 bases from J, with 12 bases in between. This CDR3 reads CASSSQTPYGYTF. The CDR3 nucleotides are TGTGCCAGCAGCTCGCAGACTCCCTATGGCTACACCTTC.

This clonotype was counted at least ten times. The V and J genes are TRBV3-1 and TRBJ1-3; unclear D gene. The CDR3 is 16 residues long. V gave up 4 bases and J gave up 4 bases, with 17 bases separating them. Germline lookup yields CDR1 LGHDT and CDR2 YNNKEL (reference sequence). This chain's CDR3 is CASSPYGRREGNTIYF. The CDR3 DNA reads as TGTGCCAGCAGCCCATATGGACGGAGGGAAGGAAACACCATATATTTT.